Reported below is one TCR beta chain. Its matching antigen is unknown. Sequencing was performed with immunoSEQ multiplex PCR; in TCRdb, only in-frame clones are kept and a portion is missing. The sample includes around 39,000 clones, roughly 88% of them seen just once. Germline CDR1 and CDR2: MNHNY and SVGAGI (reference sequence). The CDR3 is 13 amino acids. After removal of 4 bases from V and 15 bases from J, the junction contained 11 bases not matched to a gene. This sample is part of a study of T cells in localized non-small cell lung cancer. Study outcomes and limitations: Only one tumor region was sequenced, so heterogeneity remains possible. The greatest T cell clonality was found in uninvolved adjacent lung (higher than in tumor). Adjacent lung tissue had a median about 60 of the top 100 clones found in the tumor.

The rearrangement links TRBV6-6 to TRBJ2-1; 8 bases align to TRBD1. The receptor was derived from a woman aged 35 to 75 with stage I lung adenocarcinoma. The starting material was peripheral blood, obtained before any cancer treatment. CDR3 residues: CASSFPNRGNLFF. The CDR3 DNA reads TGTGCCAGCAGTTTCCCCAACAGGGGGAATCTGTTCTTC.